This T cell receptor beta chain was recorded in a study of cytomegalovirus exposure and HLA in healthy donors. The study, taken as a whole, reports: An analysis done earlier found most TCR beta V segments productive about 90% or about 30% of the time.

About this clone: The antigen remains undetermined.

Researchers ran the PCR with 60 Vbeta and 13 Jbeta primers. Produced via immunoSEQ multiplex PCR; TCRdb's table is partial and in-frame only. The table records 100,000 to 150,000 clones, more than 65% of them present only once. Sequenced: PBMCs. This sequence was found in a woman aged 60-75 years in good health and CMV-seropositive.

The CDR3 DNA reads as TGTGCCAGCAGCAGTACCGGGACAGGAGCCTATGGCTACACCTTC. Translating it yields CASSSTGTGAYGYTF. The V and J genes are TRBV6-5 and TRBJ1-2; 8 positions agree with TRBD1. The CDR3 extends over 15 amino acids. Germline V lookup: CDR1 MNHEY, CDR2 SVGAGI. After removal of 6 bases from V and 4 bases from J, the junction contained 10 bases not matched to a gene.